The 29 T cell receptor beta chains below were found in one sample sequenced in a study of T cells in Graves' hyperthyroidism and ophthalmopathy. Researchers amplified the TCR beta CDR3 regions from RNA transcripts. The HTBI primer set served for first-round RT-PCR of the TCR CDR3. MiXCR, run by TCRdb on the multiplex PCR reads, gives a single entry per CDR3 protein. The sample contains over 700,000 distinct CDR3 sequences, 38% of which appear only once. Sequencing input: blood. The receptors here all came from a man aged 18 to 30 with Graves' hyperthyroidism.

This clonotype was seen only a few times. The V gene is TRBV5-4, the J gene TRBJ1-4; D is undetermined. Germline CDR1 reads SGHNT; CDR2 reads YYREEE (reference sequence). This CDR3 has 14 amino acids. The V gene lost 0 bases and the J gene lost 5 bases, with 8 bases spanning the gap. This CDR3 is CASSLGYGNEKLFF. CDR3 bases: TGTGCCAGCAGCTTGGGGTACGGGAATGAAAAACTGTTTTTT. Supplemented by reference TRBV5-4 and TRBJ1-4, the full variable domain reads ETGVTQSPTHLIKTRGQQVTLRCSSQSGHNTVSWYQQALGQGPQFIFQYYREEENGRGNFPPRFSGLQFPNYSSELNVNALELDDSALYLCASSLGYGNEKLFFGSGTQLSVL.

This clonotype was counted at least ten times. This sequence joins TRBV20-1 and TRBJ1-6, with TRBD1 matching over 9 bases. The CDR3 length is 14 residues. Germline CDR1 DFQATT, CDR2 SNEGSKA (reference sequence). J lost 8 bases, V lost 7 bases, and 9 bases had no gene match. CDR3: CSVSQGARDSPLHF. The CDR3 bases are TGCAGTGTCTCACAGGGGGCGCGGGATTCACCCCTCCACTTT.

Many counts were recorded for this clonotype. V gene TRBV2 combines with J gene TRBJ1-5; possibly TRBD1 for D (6 bases). Trimming shortened V by 3 bases and J by 7 bases, and 13 bases separated the two germline ends. The CDR3 is 14 residues long. Germline loops: CDR1 SNHLY, CDR2 FYNNEI. The chain's CDR3 is CASSESQGGQPQHF. The CDR3 DNA reads TGTGCCAGCAGTGAGTCACAGGGTGGCCAGCCCCAGCATTTT.

This clonotype came up a few times. V gene TRBV4-1 combines with J gene TRBJ2-5; 8 bases fit TRBD2. CDR3 length equals 15 residues. V lost 4 bases to trimming and J lost 4 bases; unmatched junction nucleotides: 8. From germline, CDR1 is MGHRA and CDR2 YSYEKL. Written as DNA, the CDR3 is TGCGCCAGCAGCCCCTGGACTAGCACCGGAGAGACCCAGTACTTC. Translation: CASSPWTSTGETQYF.

This clonotype was detected a few times. The V gene is TRBV12-3 or TRBV12-4, the J gene TRBJ2-7, with TRBD2 as a possible D gene (5 bases). This CDR3 comprises 14 residues. Trimming removed 7 bases from V and 4 bases from J, with 17 bases in between. The chain's CDR3 is CASNLVGLGYEQYF. DNA of the CDR3: TGTGCCAGCAACCTGGTAGGACTCGGATACGAGCAGTACTTC.

The gene calls are TRBV4-1 and TRBJ1-3; D uncertain. The V end lost 5 bases, the J end lost 0 bases, and 11 bases lay between the germline ends. The length of the CDR3 is 15 residues. Germline assignment: CDR1 MGHRA and CDR2 YSYEKL. The CDR3 is CASSGMELSGNTIYF. CDR3 DNA: TGCGCCAGCAGCGGCATGGAGCTCTCTGGAAACACCATATATTTT.

This clonotype was detected ten times or more. The V gene is TRBV15, the J gene TRBJ1-6; no firm D call. The CDR3 covers 15 residues. The V gene lost 0 bases and the J gene lost 5 bases, with 8 bases spanning the gap. Germline CDR1 LNHNV, CDR2 YYDKDF (reference sequence). The CDR3 reads CATSRDSRDNSPLHF. CDR3 nucleotides: TGTGCCACCAGCAGAGATTCACGGGATAATTCACCCCTCCACTTT.

This clonotype was observed a few times. As DNA, the CDR3 is TGTGCCAGCAGTTTATCGACAGGTCCCTATGGCTACACCTTC. Its translation: CASSLSTGPYGYTF. This chain links TRBV6-5 with TRBJ1-2; TRBD1 is a possible D gene (6 bases). Germline V CDR1 and CDR2: MNHEY, SVGAGI. Trimming removed 4 bases at V and 4 bases at J, with 13 bases between. The CDR3 is 14 amino acids.

Worth noting for this clonotype: The junction shows a germline mismatch at one end, possibly a read error. The V and J genes are TRBV5-5 and TRBJ1-5; TRBD1 aligns across 9 bases. This CDR3 is 14 amino acids long. CDR1 is SGHKS, CDR2 YYEKEE, per germline (reference sequence). CDR3 amino acids: CASSRTGENRPQHF. The CDR3, as DNA: TGTGCCAGCAGCCGGACAGGGGAGAATCGGCCCCAGCATTTT. Variable domain in full (rest from reference TRBV5-5 and TRBJ1-5): DAGVTQSPTHLIKTRGQQVTLRCSPISGHKSVSWYQQVLGQGPQFIFQYYEKEERGRGNFPDRFSARQFPNYSSELNVNALLLGDSALYLCASSRTGENRPQHFGDGTRLSIL.

This clonotype has at least ten counts. V and J are TRBV19 and TRBJ1-5; D is undetermined. Germline V gene sequence: CDR1 LNHDA, CDR2 SQIVND (reference sequence). The CDR3 covers 12 residues. Trimming pared 5 bases from V and 6 bases from J, leaving 8 bases between. Here the CDR3 reads CASSHGVQPQHF. CDR3 sequence (DNA): TGTGCCAGTAGTCACGGGGTTCAGCCCCAGCATTTT.

In its sample, this clonotype was seen many times. The chain is built from TRBV10-2 and TRBJ2-7, with 11 bases that match TRBD2. CDR1 and CDR2 (germline): WSHSY, SAAADI. J gave up 7 bases and V 7 bases, and 15 bases lay outside the gene matches. The CDR3 totals 16 residues. In DNA, the CDR3 is TGCGCCAGCACGCGCGTGAATAGCGGGAGGGCCGGGGAGCAGTACTTC. Its translation is CASTRVNSGRAGEQYF.

The CDR3 here is CASGTRPRNGVNTEAFF. The CDR3 nucleotides read TGTGCCAGCGGCACCCGCCCCAGAAATGGGGTTAACACTGAAGCTTTCTTT. This sequence joins TRBV7-2 and TRBJ1-1; D call uncertain. V lost 8 bases, J lost 2 bases, and 24 bases lay in between. The length of the CDR3 is 17 residues. Looked up from germline, CDR1 is SGHTA and CDR2 is FQGNSA.

As regards this clonotype: The junction departs from germline at one end; a sequencing error may be responsible. CDR3 amino acids: CASSLVPWGAISYEQCF. CDR3 DNA sequence: TGTGCCAGCAGCTTAGTTCCGTGGGGGGCCATCTCCTACGAGCAGTGCTTC. The chain uses TRBV7-8 and TRBJ2-7; D may correspond to TRBD1 or TRBD2 (6 bases each). Germline values: CDR1 SGHVS, CDR2 FQNEAQ. This CDR3 spans 17 amino acids.

This sequence joins TRBV5-6 and TRBJ2-7; no reliable D call. The CDR3 is 14 amino acids. Germline loops: CDR1 SGHDT, CDR2 YYEEEE. Trimming took 3 bases from V and 3 from J, leaving 13 bases between them. The CDR3 sequence: CASSSNGFHYEQYF. For the CDR3, the DNA is TGTGCCAGCAGCTCGAACGGGTTTCACTACGAGCAGTACTTC.

The chain's CDR3 is CSVGAGGADTQYF. CDR3 nucleotide sequence: TGCAGCGTGGGAGCGGGAGGCGCAGATACGCAGTATTTT. The rearrangement joins TRBV29-1 to TRBJ2-3, with 9 bases identical to TRBD2. This CDR3 has 13 residues. With V trimmed by 6 bases and J by 4 bases, 5 bases remained unmatched. Germline CDR1 SQVTM, CDR2 ANQGSEA.

The V and J genes are TRBV25-1 and TRBJ1-5; D unresolved. The CDR3 totals 12 residues. Germline values: CDR1 MGHDK, CDR2 SYGVNS. This CDR3 is CAGNGIGQPQHF. Written as DNA, the CDR3 is TGTGCAGGTAACGGGATAGGGCAGCCCCAGCATTTT.

The chain is built from TRBV19 and TRBJ1-6, with 11 bases lining up with TRBD1. This CDR3 spans 16 amino acids. J was trimmed by 7 bases and V by 5 bases; bases with no gene match: 7. CDR1 and CDR2 (germline): LNHDA, SQIVND (reference sequence). The CDR3 is CASSPGTGGWNSPLHF. CDR3 in DNA: TGTGCCAGTAGTCCTGGGACAGGGGGTTGGAATTCACCCCTCCACTTT.

The V call is TRBV16, the J call TRBJ1-1; D perhaps matches TRBD1 (5 bases). The V gene's germline CDR1 is KGHSY and CDR2 FQNENV. V was shortened by 0 bases and J by 1 base, with 9 bases between the two germline ends. The CDR3 runs to 15 residues. The CDR3 loop is CASSQSVTENTEAFF. CDR3 coding DNA: TGTGCCAGCAGCCAATCGGTGACAGAGAACACTGAAGCTTTCTTT. The variable domain in full, with the rest retrieved from reference TRBV16 and TRBJ1-1, is GEEVAQTPKHLVRGEGQKAKLYCAPIKGHSYVFWYQQVLKNEFKFLISFQNENVFDETGMPKERFSAKCLPNSPCSLEIQATKLEDSAVYFCASSQSVTENTEAFFGQGTRLTVV.

This clonotype was recorded a few times. CDR3 protein: CASSQDGVTQYF. For the CDR3, the DNA is TGTGCCAGCAGCCAAGACGGGGTGACCCAGTACTTC. J is TRBJ2-5 and V is TRBV3-1; possible D gene TRBD2, 5 bases. CDR1 is LGHDT and CDR2 is YNNKEL in the germline V gene (reference sequence). The CDR3 runs 12 residues. Trimming stripped 0 bases from V and 7 bases from J, with 6 bases between.

This clonotype showed up just a few times. V gene TRBV12-3 or TRBV12-4 combines with J gene TRBJ2-7, with 10 bases matching TRBD1. The CDR3 consists of 14 residues. Trimming took 6 bases from V and 4 from J; bases not matched to a gene: 6. The chain's CDR3 is CASSSQGQGYEQYF. Here the CDR3 DNA reads TGTGCCAGCAGCAGCCAGGGACAGGGGTACGAGCAGTACTTC.

A few counts support this clonotype. The V gene is TRBV6-6, the J gene TRBJ1-4; a possible D gene is TRBD1 (6 bases). This CDR3 spans 13 amino acids. Germline CDR1 MNHNY, CDR2 SVGAGI (reference sequence). V was clipped by 5 bases and J by 7 bases, with 11 bases between them. The CDR3 here is CASSRQVGEKLFF. CDR3 coding DNA: TGTGCCAGCAGTCGACAGGTCGGTGAAAAACTGTTTTTT.

A note on this clonotype: Given a much more abundant clone one base away, this may be a read error. This chain uses TRBV7-8 with TRBJ1-6; weak D call: TRBD1 (6 bases). CDR3 size: 15 residues. The germline gives CDR1 SGHVS, CDR2 FQNEAQ. The CDR3 nucleotides are TGTGCCAGCAGCTTACCTCAGGGGCGCGGTTCACCCCCCCACTTT. Protein product: CASSLPQGRGSPPHF.

Many counts were recorded for this clonotype. The V call is TRBV12-3 or TRBV12-4, the J call TRBJ1-2; no firm D call. V dropped 1 base and J dropped 10 bases, with 7 bases sitting between them. There are 11 residues in the CDR3. The CDR3: CASSLGSIYTF. CDR3 nucleotides: TGTGCCAGCAGTTTAGGGAGCATCTACACCTTC.

This rearrangement joins TRBV6-5 to TRBJ1-1; D not resolved. This CDR3 comprises 12 residues. Germline lookup yields CDR1 MNHEY and CDR2 SVGAGI. The CDR3 DNA follows: TGTACCACCGGGCCGCCGAACACTGAAGCTTTCTTT. This gives the protein CTTGPPNTEAFF.

This clonotype was observed many times. The chain links TRBV10-3 to TRBJ1-2; D is perhaps TRBD1 (5 bases). From germline, CDR1 is ENHRY and CDR2 SYGVKD. V gave up 0 bases and J gave up 5 bases, with 13 bases separating them. The CDR3 covers 15 residues. The CDR3 bases are TGTGCCATCAGTGAGTCTGTGGGGTGGACATATGGCTACACCTTC. Amino acids: CAISESVGWTYGYTF.

This clonotype was seen many times. This chain joins TRBV7-2 and TRBJ2-5; no firm D call. This CDR3 contains 13 residues. V was cut by 3 bases and J by 5 bases, with 10 bases left in between. Germline V gene data show CDR1 as SGHTA and CDR2 as FQGNSA. CDR3 coding DNA: TGTGCCAGCAGCTTTCTAATGGGGGAGACCCAGTACTTC. Its protein product is CASSFLMGETQYF.

This clonotype was counted a few times. This chain joins TRBV5-4 and TRBJ1-5; the D is unclear. CDR1 SGHNT and CDR2 YYREEE come from the germline V gene (reference sequence). Trimming removed 0 bases from V and 0 bases from J, with 7 bases in between. The CDR3 is 15 residues long. Written as DNA, the CDR3 is TGTGCCAGCAGCTTGGCCCCGGATAGCAATCAGCCCCAGCATTTT. Its protein is CASSLAPDSNQPQHF.

Of note for this clonotype: Given a much more abundant clone one base away, this may be a read error. V usage is TRBV10-2 and J usage is TRBJ1-4; D might be TRBD1 (5 bases). CDR3 length: 11 amino acids. V was shortened by 6 bases and J by 8 bases, with 7 bases between the two germline ends. Germline V gene sequence: CDR1 WSHSY, CDR2 SAAADI. The CDR3, as DNA: TGCGCCAGCAGAGGGGCCGAAAAACTGTTTTTT. Its protein is CASRGAEKLFF.

V and J are TRBV20-1 and TRBJ2-6; D unresolved. The CDR3 extends over 16 amino acids. Germline CDR1 reads DFQATT; CDR2 reads SNEGSKA (reference sequence). The V end was cut by 3 bases, the J end by 0 bases, with 12 bases between. In DNA, the CDR3 is TGCAGTGCTAGGACCTTCTTTCCCTCTGGGGCCAACGTCCTGACTTTC. This encodes CSARTFFPSGANVLTF.